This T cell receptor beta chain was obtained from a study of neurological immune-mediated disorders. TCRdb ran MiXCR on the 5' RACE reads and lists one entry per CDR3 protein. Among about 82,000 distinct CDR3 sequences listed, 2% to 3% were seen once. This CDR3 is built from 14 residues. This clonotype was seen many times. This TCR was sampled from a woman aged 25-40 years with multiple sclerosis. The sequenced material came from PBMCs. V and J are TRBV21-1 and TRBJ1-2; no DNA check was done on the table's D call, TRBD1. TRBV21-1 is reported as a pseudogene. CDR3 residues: CASSQPGLFYGYTF. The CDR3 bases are TGTGCCAGCAGCCAACCCGGGCTTTTCTATGGCTACACCTTC.